This T cell receptor beta chain was recovered during a study of blood T cell repertoires in COVID-19. Study-level background: Acute and convalescent COVID-19 specimens originated in the United States, Italy and Spain.

Participants were aged about 18 to 100 years from about two dozen US areas. Assay: immunoSEQ multiplex PCR; the TCRdb copy retains only in-frame clones and omits some. The data hold about 250,000 clones, with about nine tenths observed a single time. The source of this sequence is a man in his forties who had recovered from COVID-19. Material for sequencing was PBMCs or T cells enriched from blood (not recorded which).

Here the CDR3 reads CASSSGFTDTQYF. The CDR3 DNA sequence: TGTGCCAGCAGCTCGGGGTTCACAGATACGCAGTATTTT. This chain connects TRBV7-3 to TRBJ2-3; tentative D call: TRBD2 (5 bases). Trimming cost V 4 bases and J 2 bases, with 7 bases left between them. Germline values: CDR1 SGHTA, CDR2 FQGTGA. The CDR3 consists of 13 residues.